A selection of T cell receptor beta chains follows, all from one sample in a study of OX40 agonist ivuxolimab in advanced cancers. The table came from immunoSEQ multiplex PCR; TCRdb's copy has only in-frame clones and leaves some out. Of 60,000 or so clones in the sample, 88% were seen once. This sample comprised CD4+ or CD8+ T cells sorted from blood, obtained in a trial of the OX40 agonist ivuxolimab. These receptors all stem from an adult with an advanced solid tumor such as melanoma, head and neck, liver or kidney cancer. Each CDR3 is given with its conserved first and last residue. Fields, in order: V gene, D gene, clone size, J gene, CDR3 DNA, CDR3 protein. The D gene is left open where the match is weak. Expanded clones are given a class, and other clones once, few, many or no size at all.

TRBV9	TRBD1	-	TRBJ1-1	TGTGCCAGCAGCGTTTATGGGACAGGGATACTTGCCACTGAAGCTTTCTTT	CASSVYGTGILATEAFF
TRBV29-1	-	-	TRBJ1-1	TGCAGCGTTGAAGCCTATGGGGGCCTAAACACTGAAGCTTTCTTT	CSVEAYGGLNTEAFF
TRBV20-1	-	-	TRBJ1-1	TGCAGTGCTATCCAGAACACTGAAGCTTTCTTT	CSAIQNTEAFF
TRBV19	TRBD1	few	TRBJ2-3	TGTGCCAGTAGTTGGGGGACAGGGGGTACAGATACGCAGTATTTT	CASSWGTGGTDTQYF
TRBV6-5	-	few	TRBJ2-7	TGTGCCAGCAAAAAGCAATACGAGCAGTACTTC	CASKKQYEQYF
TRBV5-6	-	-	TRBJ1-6	TGTGCCAGCAGCTTGGCGGGGGCTAGCTCCTATAATTCACCCCTCCACTTT	CASSLAGASSYNSPLHF
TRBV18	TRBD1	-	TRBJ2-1	TGTGCCAGCTCACCAGTTAGAAGACAGGGTTGGGAAAACAATGAGCAGTTCTTC	CASSPVRRQGWENNEQFF
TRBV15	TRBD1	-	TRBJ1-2	TGTGCCACCAGCAGCACCGGGACAGGAGGACACTATGGCTACACCTTC	CATSSTGTGGHYGYTF
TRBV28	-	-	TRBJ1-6	TGTGCCAGCAGAGCGACAGAGCGGTATAATTCACCCCTCCACTTT	CASRATERYNSPLHF
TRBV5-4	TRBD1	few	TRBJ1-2	TGTGCCAGCAGTACCGGGACAGAAGACTATGGCTACACCTTC	CASSTGTEDYGYTF
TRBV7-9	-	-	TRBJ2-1	TGTGCCAGCAGCTTCTGGGGCAGCCTGAACAATGAGCAGTTCTTC	CASSFWGSLNNEQFF
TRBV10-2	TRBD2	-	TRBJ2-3	TGCGCCAGCAGCGCCGGGACTAGCGGAACAGATACGCAGTATTTT	CASSAGTSGTDTQYF
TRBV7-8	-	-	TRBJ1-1	TGTGCCAGCAGCTTACAGGCGAACACTGAAGCTTTCTTT	CASSLQANTEAFF
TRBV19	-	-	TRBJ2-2	TGTGCCAGTAGTATGTCAATACGGGTGTTTAACACCGGGGAGCTGTTTTTT	CASSMSIRVFNTGELFF
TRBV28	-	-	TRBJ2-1	TGTGCCAGCAGTCCGAACCCCAGGGGTTACAATGAGCAGTTCTTC	CASSPNPRGYNEQFF
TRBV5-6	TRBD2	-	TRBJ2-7	TGTGCCAGCAGCTGGGCCGGGACTAGAGTCTACGAGCAGTACTTC	CASSWAGTRVYEQYF
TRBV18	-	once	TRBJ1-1	TGTGCCAGCTCACCACCGCACATGGCAGAAGCTTTCTTT	CASSPPHMAEAFF
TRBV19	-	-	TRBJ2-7	TGTGCCAGTAGTGTGTCGGGGCCGTACGAGCAGTACTTC	CASSVSGPYEQYF
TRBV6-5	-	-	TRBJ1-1	TGTGCCAGCAGTTACACCGGGACGGATGAAGCTTTCTTT	CASSYTGTDEAFF
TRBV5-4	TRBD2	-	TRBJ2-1	TGTGCCAGCAGCTTTTGGGAGGGGCACAATGAGCAGTTCTTC	CASSFWEGHNEQFF
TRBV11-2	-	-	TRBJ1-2	TGTGCCAGCAGAATGTGGGACCCGGCGCATGGCTACACCTTC	CASRMWDPAHGYTF
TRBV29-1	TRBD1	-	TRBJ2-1	TGCAGCGCCGACCGACAGGGAGCGGACAATGAGCAGTTCTTC	CSADRQGADNEQFF
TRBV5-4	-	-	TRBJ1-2	TGTGCCAGCAGCTTGAACCCAATAGCCCACAACTATGGCTACACCTTC	CASSLNPIAHNYGYTF
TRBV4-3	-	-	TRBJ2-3	TGCGCCAGCAGCCGAGAATTGGGAAGCACAGATACGCAGTATTTT	CASSRELGSTDTQYF